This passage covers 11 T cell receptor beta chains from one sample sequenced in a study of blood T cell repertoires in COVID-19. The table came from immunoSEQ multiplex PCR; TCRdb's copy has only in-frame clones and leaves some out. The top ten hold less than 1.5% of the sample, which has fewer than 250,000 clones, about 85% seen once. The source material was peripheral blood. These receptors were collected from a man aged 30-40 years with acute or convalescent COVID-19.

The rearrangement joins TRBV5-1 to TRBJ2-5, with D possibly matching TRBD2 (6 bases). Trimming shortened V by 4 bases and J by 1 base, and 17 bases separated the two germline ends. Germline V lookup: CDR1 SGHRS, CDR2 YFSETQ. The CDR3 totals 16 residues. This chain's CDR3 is CASSTKRVGGQETQYF. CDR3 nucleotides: TGCGCCAGCAGCACTAAGCGGGTTGGAGGCCAAGAGACCCAGTACTTC. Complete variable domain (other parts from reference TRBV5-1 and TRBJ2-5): KAGVTQTPRYLIKTRGQQVTLSCSPISGHRSVSWYQQTPGQGLQFLFEYFSETQRNKGNFPGRFSGRQFSNSRSEMNVSTLELGDSALYLCASSTKRVGGQETQYFGPGTRLLVL.

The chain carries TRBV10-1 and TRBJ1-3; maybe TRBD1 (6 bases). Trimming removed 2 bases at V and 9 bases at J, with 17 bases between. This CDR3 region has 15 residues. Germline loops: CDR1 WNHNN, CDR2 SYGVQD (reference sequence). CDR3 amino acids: CASSEHRGWSGTIYF. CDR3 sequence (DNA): TGCGCCAGCAGTGAGCATAGGGGGTGGAGTGGCACCATATATTTT.

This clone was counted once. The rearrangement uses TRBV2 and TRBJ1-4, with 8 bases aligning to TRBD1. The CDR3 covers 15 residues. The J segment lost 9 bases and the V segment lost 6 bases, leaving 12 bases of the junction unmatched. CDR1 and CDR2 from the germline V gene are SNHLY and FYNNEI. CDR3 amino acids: CASRVETGAVQKLFF. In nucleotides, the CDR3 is TGTGCCAGCAGGGTGGAGACAGGGGCCGTCCAAAAACTGTTTTTT.

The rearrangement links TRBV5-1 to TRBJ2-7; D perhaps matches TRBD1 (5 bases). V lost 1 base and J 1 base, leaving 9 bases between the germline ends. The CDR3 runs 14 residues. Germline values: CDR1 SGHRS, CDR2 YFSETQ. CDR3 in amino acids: CASSLYPGSYEQYF. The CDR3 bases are TGCGCCAGCAGCTTGTATCCAGGGTCCTACGAGCAGTACTTC.

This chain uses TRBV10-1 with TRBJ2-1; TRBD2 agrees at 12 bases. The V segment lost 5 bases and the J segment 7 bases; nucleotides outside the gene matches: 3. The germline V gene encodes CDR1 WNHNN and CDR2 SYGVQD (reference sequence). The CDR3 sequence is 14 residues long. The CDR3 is CASSTTSGGNEQFF. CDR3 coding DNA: TGCGCCAGCAGTACAACTAGCGGGGGGAATGAGCAGTTCTTC.

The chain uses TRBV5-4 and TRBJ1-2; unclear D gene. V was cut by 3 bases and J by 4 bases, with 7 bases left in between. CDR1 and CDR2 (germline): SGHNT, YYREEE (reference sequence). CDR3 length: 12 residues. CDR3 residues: CASSSPSYGYTF. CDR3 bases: TGTGCCAGCAGCTCCCCCTCCTATGGCTACACCTTC.

Written as DNA, the CDR3 is TGTGCCAGCAGCTTGAGGACATCTGGAAACACCATATATTTT. It encodes CASSLRTSGNTIYF. The rearrangement uses TRBV5-6 and TRBJ1-3, with D possibly TRBD1 on 5 matching bases. Germline V gene data show CDR1 as SGHDT and CDR2 as YYEEEE. Trimming cost V 1 base and J 1 base, with 6 bases left between them. The CDR3 contains 14 residues.

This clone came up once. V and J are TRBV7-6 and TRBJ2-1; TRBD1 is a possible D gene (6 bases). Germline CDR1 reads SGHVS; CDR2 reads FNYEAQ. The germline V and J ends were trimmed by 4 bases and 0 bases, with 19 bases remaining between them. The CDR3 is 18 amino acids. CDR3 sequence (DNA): TGTGCCAGCAGCTCGAGAAGCAGGGGCCCCAGCTCCTACAATGAGCAGTTCTTC. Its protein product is CASSSRSRGPSSYNEQFF.

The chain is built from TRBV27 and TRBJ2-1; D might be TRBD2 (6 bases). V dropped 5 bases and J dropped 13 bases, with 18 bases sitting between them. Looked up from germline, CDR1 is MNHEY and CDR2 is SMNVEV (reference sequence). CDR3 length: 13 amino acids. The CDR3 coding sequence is TGTGCCAGCAGTCCTCCGGGACTTTCCTCCCAGTTCTTC. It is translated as CASSPPGLSSQFF.

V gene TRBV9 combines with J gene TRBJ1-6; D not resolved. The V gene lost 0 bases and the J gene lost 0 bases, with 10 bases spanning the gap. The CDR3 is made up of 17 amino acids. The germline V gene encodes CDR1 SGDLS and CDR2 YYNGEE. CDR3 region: CASSVGAWSSYNSPLHF. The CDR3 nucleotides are TGTGCCAGCAGCGTAGGTGCCTGGAGCTCCTATAATTCACCCCTCCACTTT.

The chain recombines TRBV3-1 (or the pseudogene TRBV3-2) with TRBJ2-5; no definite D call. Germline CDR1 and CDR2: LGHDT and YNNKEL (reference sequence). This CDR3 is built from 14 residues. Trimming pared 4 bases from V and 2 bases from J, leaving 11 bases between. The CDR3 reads CASSPTQTQETQYF. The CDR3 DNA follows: TGTGCCAGCAGCCCCACCCAGACACAAGAGACCCAGTACTTC.